This T cell receptor beta chain came from a study of T cells after yellow fever vaccination. Across the whole study: Fractions containing few cells were prepared with SMART-Seq v4 Ultra Low Input.

The sample holds a few counts of this clonotype. What it binds is not known. CDR1 SGHDN and CDR2 FVKESK come from the germline V gene. The CDR3 has 14 residues. Trimming left V 4 bases short and J 5 bases short, with 13 bases between. 5'RACE template switching generated TCR cDNA, adding a universal primer site and UMIs. TCRdb processed the 5' RACE reads anew with MiXCR; each CDR3 protein has one entry. The table shows about 73,000 distinct CDR3 sequences, with approximately 7.5% occurring only once. Study findings and constraints: Compared with primary, the secondary response was weaker and peaked at day 5, not 15. Post-booster samples contained most primary-vaccination clones (just under 98% CD4, less than 90% CD8).

This chain uses TRBV14 with TRBJ2-3, with a possible D match to TRBD1 (6 bases). This clonotype was sampled from a man younger than 40 who received the YFV17D yellow fever vaccine. This sample comprised CD8+ T cells sorted from PBMCs, obtained on the day of the yellow fever booster vaccination. The CDR3 region has the DNA TGTGCCAGCAGCCGGGACATTGGGGAAGATACGCAGTATTTT. Residues: CASSRDIGEDTQYF.